The 13 T cell receptor beta chains below come from one sample, sequenced in a study of STAT3 mutations in large granular lymphocyte leukemia. General study results and limits: Every T-LGLL patient had at least one immunodominant TCRbeta clonotype.

The table came from immunoSEQ multiplex PCR; TCRdb's copy has only in-frame clones and leaves some out. The sample contains 20,000 to 30,000 clones, 85% to 95% of which appear only once. Their target antigens are unknown. Sequencing input: peripheral blood mononuclear cells. The receptors derive from a man in his forties with T-cell large granular lymphocyte leukemia. Some clones in this sample may be carry-over from other donors' samples.

The V and J genes are TRBV5-1 and TRBJ1-2, with D hard to call. Per the germline V gene, CDR1 is SGHRS and CDR2 is YFSETQ. Trimming left V 0 bases short and J 4 bases short, with 16 bases between. The CDR3 has 16 residues. The CDR3 is CASSLAAAGSLYGYTF. In DNA form, the CDR3 reads TGCGCCAGCAGCTTGGCCGCTGCAGGTTCCCTCTATGGCTACACCTTC.

V is TRBV7-3 and J is TRBJ2-5; maybe TRBD2 (7 bases). CDR1 and CDR2 (germline): SGHTA, FQGTGA. The CDR3 contains 15 residues. V was pared by 5 bases and J by 1 base, with 14 bases between. The CDR3 loop reads CASSPYGGPQETQYF. In DNA form, the CDR3 reads TGTGCCAGCAGCCCGTACGGGGGGCCCCAAGAGACCCAGTACTTC.

This clone turned up a few times. The CDR3, as DNA: TGTGCCAGCAGCGTAGGATGGGGGCGGGGGACAGATACGCAGTATTTT. Translated, it gives CASSVGWGRGTDTQYF. The chain employs TRBV9 and TRBJ2-3, with D possibly TRBD2 on 7 matching bases. Between the trimmed V and J ends, which lost 0 bases and 3 bases, there was a span of 14 bases. The CDR3 consists of 16 residues. Germline lookup yields CDR1 SGDLS and CDR2 YYNGEE.

In nucleotides, the CDR3 is TGTGCCAGCAGCTTGGGCCAGAAGAACACTGAAGCTTTCTTT. This encodes CASSLGQKNTEAFF. This sequence joins TRBV5-6 and TRBJ1-1; D ambiguous. This CDR3 has 14 amino acids. The V gene's germline CDR1 is SGHDT and CDR2 YYEEEE. With 0 bases removed from V and 1 base from J, the gap between germline ends came to 7 bases.

This sequence joins TRBV11-2 and TRBJ2-5; TRBD1 matches 8 bases. Per the germline V gene, CDR1 is SGHAT and CDR2 is FQNNGV. V dropped 7 bases and J dropped 1; count of bases not matched to a gene: 5. The CDR3 loop spans 14 amino acids. CDR3 nucleotides: TGTGCCAGCACTAGGGGACAGGTCCAAGAGACCCAGTACTTC. Translating gives CASTRGQVQETQYF. The full variable domain, completed using reference TRBV11-2 and TRBJ2-5, is EAGVAQSPRYKIIEKRQSVAFWCNPISGHATLYWYQQILGQGPKLLIQFQNNGVVDDSQLPKDRFSAERLKGVDSTLKIQPAKLEDSAVYLCASTRGQVQETQYFGPGTRLLVL.

This chain links TRBV27 with TRBJ1-2; no clear D. Germline values: CDR1 MNHEY, CDR2 SMNVEV (reference sequence). This CDR3 comprises 13 residues. V lost 4 bases and J 2 bases, leaving 8 bases between the germline ends. The CDR3 sequence is CASSSATNYGYTF. CDR3 DNA sequence: TGTGCCAGCAGTTCGGCAACCAACTATGGCTACACCTTC.

The genes are TRBV6-6 and TRBJ1-2, with TRBD1 as a possible D gene (5 bases). Between the trimmed V and J ends, which lost 0 bases and 5 bases, there was a span of 10 bases. From germline, CDR1 is MNHNY and CDR2 SVGAGI (reference sequence). CDR3 length: 14 amino acids. This CDR3 reads CASSYSGDSYGYTF. The CDR3 nucleotides are TGTGCCAGCAGTTACTCGGGCGACAGTTATGGCTACACCTTC.

The chain links TRBV5-4 to TRBJ1-1; D call uncertain. The CDR3 contains 13 residues. The V end was cut by 2 bases, the J end by 6 bases, with 11 bases between. The germline V gene has CDR1 SGHNT and CDR2 YYREEE (reference sequence). The CDR3, as DNA: TGTGCCAGCAGCTTTTCCGGGGTTGCTGAAGCTTTCTTT. Translating gives CASSFSGVAEAFF.

CDR3 in DNA: TGTGCCACCCTTCCAGGGGCCCAAGAGACCCAGTACTTC. Translation: CATLPGAQETQYF. The chain recombines TRBV7-9 with TRBJ2-5; weak D call: TRBD1 (6 bases). CDR1 is SEHNR, CDR2 FQNEAQ, per germline (reference sequence). Between the trimmed V and J ends, which lost 10 bases and 1 base, there was a span of 13 bases. The CDR3 spans 13 residues.

The chain joins TRBV11-1 to TRBJ2-7; D is perhaps TRBD1 or TRBD2 (6 bases each). Germline assignment: CDR1 SGHAT and CDR2 FQDESV (reference sequence). The CDR3 has 15 residues. V was pared by 5 bases and J by 0 bases, with 14 bases between. The CDR3: CASSPSGGPSYEQYF. The CDR3 DNA is TGTGCCAGCAGCCCGTCCGGGGGCCCCTCCTACGAGCAGTACTTC.

This chain joins TRBV27 and TRBJ1-1; 8 nucleotides match TRBD1. Per the germline V gene, CDR1 is MNHEY and CDR2 is SMNVEV (reference sequence). J was trimmed by 1 base and V by 4 bases; bases with no gene match: 2. The CDR3 totals 14 residues. The CDR3 DNA is TGTGCCAGCAGTTCAGGGGGCGCGAACACTGAAGCTTTCTTT. Its translation: CASSSGGANTEAFF.

CDR3 loop: CAWALRGARGYF. The CDR3 DNA is TGTGCCTGGGCATTGCGGGGGGCACGAGGGTATTTT. The chain recombines TRBV30 with TRBJ2-3, with TRBD2 identical over 8 bases. CDR1 is GTSNPN and CDR2 is SVGIG in the germline V gene (reference sequence). This CDR3 comprises 12 residues. Trimming removed 5 bases from V and 14 bases from J; junction bases left unmatched: 12.

The chain carries TRBV11-2 and TRBJ2-6, with TRBD1 identical over 7 bases. The CDR3 loop spans 18 amino acids. Losses at the gene ends were 2 bases for V and 4 bases for J; bases not matched to a gene: 11. Germline CDR1 SGHAT, CDR2 FQNNGV. This CDR3 is CASSLRGGASLGANVLTF. For the CDR3, the DNA is TGTGCCAGCAGCTTAAGAGGGGGCGCCTCTCTGGGGGCCAACGTCCTGACTTTC.